The next 29 T cell receptor beta chains were all read from a single sample in a study of metastatic and nonmetastatic thyroid tumors. Thyroid surgery was preceded by no treatment in any patient. TCRdb re-processed the PCR reads through MiXCR. Of 15,000 to 20,000 clones listed, less than 30% are singletons. The sequenced sample consisted of tumor tissue. These receptors all come from a male donor with papillary thyroid cancer or a benign thyroid nodule (not recorded which). Some clones in this sample may be carry-over from other donors' samples.

This clone has only a few counts. The genes are TRBV28 and TRBJ2-2, with 7 nucleotides matching TRBD2. V was pared by 8 bases and J by 5 bases, with 11 bases of the junction left unmatched. Germline V gene sequence: CDR1 MDHEN, CDR2 SYDVKM. The length of the CDR3 is 15 residues. The CDR3: CASGGGRAVTGELFF. Written as DNA, the CDR3 is TGTGCCAGCGGAGGAGGGAGGGCCGTAACCGGGGAGCTGTTTTTT. Supplemented by reference TRBV28 and TRBJ2-2, the full variable domain reads DVKVTQSSRYLVKRTGEKVFLECVQDMDHENMFWYRQDPGLGLRLIYFSYDVKMKEKGDIPEGYSVSREKKERFSLILESASTNQTSMYLCASGGGRAVTGELFFGEGSRLTVL.

This clone was recorded a few times. The V and J genes are TRBV11-2 and TRBJ2-7, with 8 bases aligning to TRBD1. CDR3 length equals 15 residues. The V gene end was trimmed by 2 bases and the J gene end by 0 bases; junction bases not matched to a gene: 3. Germline V CDR1 and CDR2: SGHAT, FQNNGV. The chain's CDR3 is CASSLTTGASYEQYF. As DNA, the CDR3 is TGTGCCAGCAGCTTAACGACAGGGGCCTCCTACGAGCAGTACTTC.

In this sample, this clone is medium-sized. The chain employs TRBV6-5 and TRBJ2-7, with 9 bases fitting TRBD2. The germline V gene encodes CDR1 MNHEY and CDR2 SVGAGI. The length of the CDR3 is 18 residues. J was trimmed by 4 bases and V by 7 bases; bases with no gene match: 20. CDR3 loop: CASTEWRSGLARQYEQYF. CDR3 DNA sequence: TGTGCCAGCACCGAATGGAGATCTGGACTAGCGAGGCAATACGAGCAGTACTTC.

This clone has just a few counts. The chain links TRBV28 to TRBJ1-2, with 7 bases lining up with TRBD1. Germline V gene lookup returns CDR1 MDHEN and CDR2 SYDVKM. This CDR3 has 13 residues. V dropped 5 bases and J dropped 4; count of bases not matched to a gene: 4. The CDR3 sequence is CASSLQGPYGYTF. The CDR3 DNA follows: TGTGCCAGCAGTCTACAGGGGCCCTATGGCTACACCTTC.

This clone was seen ten or more times. V is TRBV12-3 or TRBV12-4 and J is TRBJ2-2, with 9 bases that match TRBD1. The CDR3 totals 17 residues. Losses at the gene ends were 9 bases for V and 7 bases for J; bases not matched to a gene: 18. CDR3 in amino acids: CASGGAIPGQGFGELFF. DNA for the CDR3: TGTGCCAGTGGGGGGGCCATCCCGGGACAGGGATTCGGGGAGCTGTTTTTT.

CDR3 region: CSAREAGSDTEAFF. The CDR3, as DNA: TGCAGTGCTAGAGAGGCAGGGTCGGACACTGAAGCTTTCTTT. The chain combines TRBV20-1 with TRBJ1-1; possible D gene TRBD1, 5 bases. The CDR3 length is 14 residues. V was cut by 0 bases and J by 3 bases, with 11 bases left in between. Germline V gene data show CDR1 as DFQATT and CDR2 as SNEGSKA (reference sequence).

The chain combines TRBV5-4 with TRBJ2-7, with D possibly being TRBD2 (5 bases). CDR3 length: 13 amino acids. Germline-derived CDR1 and CDR2 are SGHNT and YYREEE (reference sequence). V lost 5 bases, J lost 6 bases, and 15 bases lay in between. CDR3 region: CASSFGERGEQYF. In DNA, the CDR3 is TGTGCCAGCAGTTTTGGGGAACGGGGCGAGCAGTACTTC. The variable domain in full, with the rest retrieved from reference TRBV5-4 and TRBJ2-7, is ETGVTQSPTHLIKTRGQQVTLRCSSQSGHNTVSWYQQALGQGPQFIFQYYREEENGRGNFPPRFSGLQFPNYSSELNVNALELDDSALYLCASSFGERGEQYFGPGTRLTVT.

This sequence joins TRBV11-2 and TRBJ2-7; no reliable D call. The CDR3 has 16 amino acids. Germline CDR1 reads SGHAT; CDR2 reads FQNNGV. V was pared by 6 bases and J by 6 bases, with 24 bases between. In nucleotides, the CDR3 is TGTGCCAGCAGTTCGCTGAAGGGCAGGTCCCTGCTCGAGCAGTACTTC. This translates into CASSSLKGRSLLEQYF.

By proportion, this clone is medium-sized. The rearrangement links TRBV7-8 to TRBJ1-3, with a possible D match to TRBD1 (5 bases). CDR3 length equals 15 residues. CDR1 is SGHVS, CDR2 FQNEAQ, per germline. With 3 bases removed from V and 4 bases from J, the gap between germline ends came to 13 bases. In nucleotides, the CDR3 is TGTGCCAGCAGCTTCACCTCAGGGTCAGGAAACACCATATATTTT. Protein sequence: CASSFTSGSGNTIYF.

V usage is TRBV30 and J usage is TRBJ2-7; D might be TRBD1 (6 bases). The CDR3 length is 11 residues. The germline V and J ends were trimmed by 5 bases and 2 bases, with 7 bases remaining between them. CDR1 GTSNPN and CDR2 SVGIG come from the germline V gene (reference sequence). The chain's CDR3 is CAWGGPYEQYF. The CDR3 bases are TGTGCCTGGGGGGGCCCCTACGAGCAGTACTTC.

The J gene is TRBJ1-3, the V gene TRBV6-5, with TRBD1 identical over 7 bases. CDR1 MNHEY and CDR2 SVGAGI come from the germline V gene. The CDR3 has 16 residues. V lost 3 bases to trimming and J lost 0 bases; unmatched junction nucleotides: 5. This chain's CDR3 is CASSYGGQYSGNTIYF. In DNA, the CDR3 is TGTGCCAGCAGTTATGGGGGACAGTACTCTGGAAACACCATATATTTT.

V and J are TRBV20-1 and TRBJ2-7, with D perhaps TRBD2 (5 bases). The CDR3 totals 12 residues. Germline values: CDR1 DFQATT, CDR2 SNEGSKA (reference sequence). The germline V and J ends were trimmed by 5 bases and 4 bases, with 12 bases remaining between them. CDR3 residues: CSAGSLMYEQYF. In nucleotides, the CDR3 is TGCAGTGCTGGGAGCCTCATGTACGAGCAGTACTTC.

This clone has ten or more counts. The V gene is TRBV29-1, the J gene TRBJ1-2; D is uncertain. Trimming stripped 4 bases from V and 1 base from J, with 7 bases between. The CDR3 contains 12 residues. Germline CDR1 is SQVTM and CDR2 is ANQGSEA. CDR3 nucleotides: TGCAGCGTTGGTGAATATAACTATGGCTACACCTTC. Its protein is CSVGEYNYGYTF. Looking up the rest from reference TRBV29-1 and TRBJ1-2 gives the full variable domain: SAVISQKPSRDICQRGTSLTIQCQVDSQVTMMFWYRQQPGQSLTLIATANQGSEATYESGFVIDKFPISRPNLTFSTLTVSNMSPEDSSIYLCSVGEYNYGYTFGSGTRLTVV.

This clone was observed at least ten times. A clone one base away is much larger, so this may be a read error. This rearrangement joins TRBV19 to TRBJ2-2; the match to TRBD2 covers 9 bases. Germline V CDR1 and CDR2: LNHDA, SQIVND (reference sequence). CDR3 length: 18 residues. J was trimmed by 9 bases and V by 0 bases; bases with no gene match: 14. CDR3 residues: CASSIDPLVAGVDRELFF. CDR3 bases: TGTGCCAGTAGTATAGATCCGTTGGTAGCGGGAGTAGATCGGGAGCTGTTTTTT.

The chain carries TRBV5-1 and TRBJ1-2; D gene ambiguous. This CDR3 is 15 amino acids long. Trimming shortened V by 0 bases and J by 6 bases, and 15 bases separated the two germline ends. Germline V gene data show CDR1 as SGHRS and CDR2 as YFSETQ. This CDR3 reads CASSLAGGLGDGYTF. The CDR3 bases are TGCGCCAGCAGCTTGGCCGGCGGTCTGGGTGATGGCTACACCTTC.

The sample holds many counts of this clone. This chain connects TRBV11-3 to TRBJ2-5; no firm D call. This CDR3 is 13 amino acids long. V lost 2 bases and J 0 bases, leaving 4 bases between the germline ends. The germline CDR1 and CDR2 sequences are SGHNT and YENEEA. CDR3 nucleotide sequence: TGTGCCAGCAGCTTAATGGACCAAGAGACCCAGTACTTC. This encodes CASSLMDQETQYF.

This clone was seen repeatedly, ten times or more. Compared with germline, one end of the junction differs, possibly owing to a read error. This chain uses TRBV4-3 with TRBJ1-5; a weak D match, TRBD1 (6 bases). Germline assignment: CDR1 LGHNA and CDR2 YSLEER. The CDR3 length is 14 residues. CDR3 coding DNA: TGCGCCAGCAGCCATGGCACAGGGACTCAGCCCCAACATTTT. Translated: CASSHGTGTQPQHF.

This chain links TRBV20-1 with TRBJ1-1; D is ambiguous. Trimming removed 2 bases at V and 5 bases at J, with 9 bases between. The V gene's germline CDR1 is DFQATT and CDR2 SNEGSKA (reference sequence). CDR3 length equals 12 residues. The chain's CDR3 is CSARMGYTEAFF. The CDR3 coding sequence is TGCAGTGCTAGAATGGGTTATACTGAAGCTTTCTTT.

This clone is termed medium-sized. This rearrangement joins TRBV2 to TRBJ2-1; D is ambiguous. The V end lost 1 base, the J end lost 4 bases, and 11 bases lay between the germline ends. This CDR3 is built from 15 residues. Germline assignment: CDR1 SNHLY and CDR2 FYNNEI. The CDR3 nucleotides are TGTGCCAGCAGTGAAGGGTTAGTTATGTACAATGAGCAGTTCTTC. Protein product: CASSEGLVMYNEQFF.

The rearrangement joins TRBV7-8 to TRBJ1-6; D remains ambiguous. With 2 bases removed from V and 6 bases from J, the gap between germline ends came to 8 bases. The CDR3 extends over 14 amino acids. Germline-derived CDR1 and CDR2 are SGHVS and FQNEAQ. The CDR3 is CASSLPTRNSPLHF. CDR3 bases: TGTGCCAGCAGCTTACCGACACGTAATTCACCCCTCCACTTT.

This clone came up a few times. This chain links TRBV28 with TRBJ1-5, with 8 bases identical to TRBD1. V was pared by 6 bases and J by 5 bases, with 9 bases of the junction left unmatched. The germline CDR1 and CDR2 sequences are MDHEN and SYDVKM. This CDR3 region has 15 residues. CDR3: CASSDRGGGYQPQHF. As DNA, the CDR3 is TGTGCCAGCAGCGACAGGGGCGGCGGGTATCAGCCCCAGCATTTT.

This clone was seen ten or more times. As DNA, the CDR3 is TGTGCCAGCAGTCCGGATAGCAATCAGCCCCAGCATTTT. Translated: CASSPDSNQPQHF. This chain uses TRBV2 with TRBJ1-5; D call uncertain. The germline V gene has CDR1 SNHLY and CDR2 FYNNEI. This CDR3 region has 13 residues. The V gene lost 5 bases and the J gene lost 0 bases, with 5 bases spanning the gap.

This clone was observed many times. This chain uses TRBV19 with TRBJ2-3; weak D call: TRBD2 (6 bases). V lost 7 bases and J lost 1, with 9 bases in between. Germline CDR1 reads LNHDA; CDR2 reads SQIVND (reference sequence). CDR3 size: 13 residues. The CDR3 coding sequence is TGTGCCAGTAAAGGAGGGGGCACAGATACGCAGTATTTT. Translating gives CASKGGGTDTQYF.

This clone was counted a few times. DNA for the CDR3: TGTGCCAGCAGTGCCGATGAAACCACTGAAGCTTTCTTT. This gives the protein CASSADETTEAFF. The chain carries TRBV6-4 and TRBJ1-1, with unresolved D. In germline, CDR1 is MRHNA, CDR2 SNTAGT. The V end was cut by 4 bases, the J end by 4 bases, with 10 bases between. The length of the CDR3 is 13 residues.

This clone qualifies as medium-sized. V usage is TRBV11-3 and J usage is TRBJ2-3, with 10 nucleotides matching TRBD2. Trimming at V came to 0 bases and at J to 14 bases, leaving 8 bases not matched to a gene. Germline values: CDR1 SGHNT, CDR2 YENEEA. The CDR3 spans 14 residues. The CDR3 spells CASSLDRSGRGLYF. CDR3 DNA: TGTGCCAGCAGCTTAGATCGGAGCGGGAGGGGTTTGTATTTT.

For this clone: One end of the junction is discordant with germline, which a read error may explain. The V call is TRBV20-1, the J call TRBJ2-2; D might be TRBD2 (5 bases). This CDR3 comprises 10 residues. Germline loops: CDR1 DFQATT, CDR2 SNEGSKA (reference sequence). The CDR3 sequence: CSARAGELSF. The DNA of the CDR3 is TGCAGTGCTAGGGCCGGGGAGCTGTCTTTT.

Here the CDR3 reads CSARRLSGGIYEQYF. The CDR3 nucleotides read TGCAGTGCTAGAAGGCTTAGCGGGGGTATCTACGAGCAGTACTTC. The chain combines TRBV20-1 with TRBJ2-7, with TRBD2 identical over 9 bases. The CDR3 consists of 15 residues. V shed 2 bases and J 3 bases; nucleotides not matched to a gene: 8. Germline CDR1 reads DFQATT; CDR2 reads SNEGSKA (reference sequence).

The chain links TRBV5-1 to TRBJ2-1; 7 bases map to TRBD1. CDR3 length: 19 amino acids. The V and J ends lost 4 bases and 0 bases, in that order; junction bases with no gene match: 16. Germline V CDR1 and CDR2: SGHRS, YFSETQ. In nucleotides, the CDR3 is TGCGCCAGCAGCCGCACAGGGGCCCGGGCCCTTAGCTCCTACAATGAGCAGTTCTTC. This sequence encodes CASSRTGARALSSYNEQFF.

This clone was detected a few times. Distinct nucleotide sequences in the sample also encode this CDR3. This chain links TRBV2 with TRBJ2-7; D gene unclear. Per germline, CDR1 SNHLY and CDR2 FYNNEI. There are 15 residues in the CDR3. Trimming took off 9 bases at V and 2 bases at J, with 20 bases between the two ends. The CDR3, as DNA: TGTGCCAGTGACGGAAGCGCCTACGGACCCTACGAGCAGTACTTC. It yields the protein CASDGSAYGPYEQYF.